This T cell receptor (beta chain) was documented in a study of blood T cell repertoires in COVID-19. As for the study in general: Samples of COVID-19 (acute and convalescent) were obtained from the United States, Italy and Spain. T cells, B-cell-depleted T cells, or PBMCs provided the cDNA or gDNA that served as material.

Study processing details: Amplification from reference gene primers served as the basis for estimated nucleated cell counts. Only in-frame clones appear in the TCRdb table, and some are missing; sequencing was by immunoSEQ multiplex PCR. Clone size and the V and J calls come from that table; the DNA yielded D and trimming. Found here are more than 250,000 clones, roughly 84% of them singletons; the top ten hold 8% to 9.5%. The sequence was collected from a human donor in a cohort sampled during active COVID-19. Sequenced material: peripheral blood.

CDR3 DNA sequence: TGTGCCAGCAGCCAGGCAATGCGACAGGGCCAACGCTACACCTTC. Protein product: CASSQAMRQGQRYTF. This chain links TRBV3-1 (or the pseudogene TRBV3-2) with TRBJ1-2; 7 bases agree with TRBD1. The CDR3 sequence is 15 residues long. Trimming removed 3 bases from V and 9 bases from J; junction bases left unmatched: 13. In germline, CDR1 is LGHDT, CDR2 YNNKEL (reference sequence).